These 19 T cell receptor beta chains came from one sample sequenced in a study of cytomegalovirus exposure and HLA in healthy donors. A multiplex PCR was run with 60 Vbeta primers and 13 Jbeta primers. TCRdb's copy holds only in-frame clones and misses some; the assay was immunoSEQ multiplex PCR. The sample lists tens of thousands of clones, over 70% occurring once. The sequenced sample consisted of PBMCs. Receptors were obtained from a man aged 55 to 70 in good health and CMV-seronegative.

The rearrangement links TRBV5-1 to TRBJ2-2; 12 bases align to TRBD2. This CDR3 contains 16 residues. The ends lost 4 bases at V and 1 base at J; junction bases unmatched: 2. Germline V lookup: CDR1 SGHRS, CDR2 YFSETQ. Here the CDR3 DNA reads TGCGCCAGCAGCCAGACTAGCGGGGGGAACACCGGGGAGCTGTTTTTT. Translating gives CASSQTSGGNTGELFF.

The V call is TRBV2, the J call TRBJ2-2; tentatively, D is TRBD1 (5 bases). This CDR3 has 16 amino acids. V lost 4 bases and J 1 base, leaving 13 bases between the germline ends. Germline-derived CDR1 and CDR2 are SNHLY and FYNNEI. CDR3 protein: CASSVRTIGNTGELFF. The DNA for the CDR3 is TGTGCCAGCAGTGTCCGGACAATCGGGAACACCGGGGAGCTGTTTTTT.

The chain carries TRBV25-1 and TRBJ2-1; 8 nucleotides agree with TRBD2. Germline loops: CDR1 MGHDK, CDR2 SYGVNS. The junction had 10 bases not matched to a gene; V was cut back by 0 bases and J by 6 bases. The CDR3 contains 17 residues. The DNA of the CDR3 is TGTGCCAGCAGTGAATATCGGGGGGGGGTATACAGCAATGAGCAGTTCTTC. Translating it yields CASSEYRGGVYSNEQFF.

The chain carries TRBV19 and TRBJ1-5; 7 bases line up with TRBD1. Germline loops: CDR1 LNHDA, CDR2 SQIVND (reference sequence). V trimming: 5 bases; J trimming: 7 bases; junction bases outside the gene matches: 5. This CDR3 has 13 residues. Written as DNA, the CDR3 is TGTGCCAGTAGTCACGACAGGGTCCAGCCCCAGCATTTT. Translating gives CASSHDRVQPQHF. Variable domain in full (rest from reference TRBV19 and TRBJ1-5): DGGITQSPKYLFRKEGQNVTLSCEQNLNHDAMYWYRQDPGQGLRLIYYSQIVNDFQKGDIAEGYSVSREKKESFPLTVTSAQKNPTAFYLCASSHDRVQPQHFGDGTRLSIL.

The gene calls are TRBV6-6 and TRBJ1-2, with 10 nucleotides matching TRBD1. Per the germline V gene, CDR1 is MNHNY and CDR2 is SVGAGI (reference sequence). The CDR3 extends over 13 amino acids. J gave up 8 bases and V 6 bases, and 6 bases lay outside the gene matches. The CDR3 sequence is CASSVDRGYGYTF. The DNA of the CDR3 is TGTGCCAGCAGCGTGGACAGGGGGTACGGCTACACCTTC.

The chain employs TRBV10-3 and TRBJ2-7, with D perhaps matching TRBD2 (6 bases). Germline values: CDR1 ENHRY, CDR2 SYGVKD. This CDR3 region has 13 residues. Trimming removed 2 bases from V and 3 bases from J, with 8 bases in between. The CDR3 loop reads CAISERGGYEQYF. The CDR3 region has the DNA TGTGCCATCAGTGAGCGGGGAGGCTACGAGCAGTACTTC.

This clone was counted between two and nine times. The rearrangement links TRBV7-2 to TRBJ1-6, with TRBD1 identical over 11 bases. The CDR3 has 15 amino acids. Germline V gene data show CDR1 as SGHTA and CDR2 as FQGNSA. V shed 3 bases and J 9 bases; nucleotides not matched to a gene: 4. CDR3 nucleotide sequence: TGTGCCAGCAGCTTTACCGGGACAGGGGGTTCACCCCTCCACTTT. This sequence encodes CASSFTGTGGSPLHF.

The chain is built from TRBV29-1 and TRBJ2-3, with 8 bases matching TRBD2. The germline gives CDR1 SQVTM, CDR2 ANQGSEA. The CDR3 is 13 residues long. V was clipped by 7 bases and J by 5 bases; unmatched bases: 8. This CDR3 reads CSAGTSQGDTQYF. DNA for the CDR3: TGCAGCGCAGGGACTAGTCAGGGAGATACGCAGTATTTT.

The rearrangement uses TRBV2 and TRBJ1-2; 7 bases are a match to TRBD1. Germline CDR1 reads SNHLY; CDR2 reads FYNNEI. This CDR3 comprises 14 residues. Trimming removed 9 bases from V and 2 bases from J; junction bases left unmatched: 9. CDR3 sequence (DNA): TGTGCCAGTATAGAAAGACAGGGCAACTATGGCTACACCTTC. Amino acids: CASIERQGNYGYTF.

The J gene is TRBJ2-1, the V gene TRBV29-1; 8 bases agree with TRBD2. V lost 4 bases and J lost 4; bases outside the gene matches: 9. This CDR3 has 15 amino acids. The germline V gene encodes CDR1 SQVTM and CDR2 ANQGSEA. The CDR3: CSVVGGLVLYNEQFF. The DNA of the CDR3 is TGCAGCGTTGTGGGGGGACTAGTTCTATACAATGAGCAGTTCTTC.

The chain employs TRBV5-8 and TRBJ2-1; D ambiguous. This CDR3 has 12 amino acids. V lost 4 bases to trimming and J lost 4 bases, with 6 bases between them. Germline assignment: CDR1 SGHTS and CDR2 YDEGEE. CDR3 region: CASSLLYNEQFF. CDR3 in DNA: TGTGCCAGCAGCCTCCTGTACAATGAGCAGTTCTTC.

The chain links TRBV6-7 to TRBJ2-3; the match to TRBD2 covers 7 bases. TRBV6-7 belongs to the ORF category, with a function that is uncertain. V shed 5 bases, J shed 2 bases, and the junction held 7 bases outside the gene matches. This CDR3 has 15 amino acids. In DNA, the CDR3 is TGTGCCAGCAGTCCCCGGGAGGAGTTCACAGATACGCAGTATTTT. Its protein product is CASSPREEFTDTQYF.

This clone was counted a single time. The rearrangement uses TRBV15 and TRBJ1-3; possible D gene TRBD1, 5 bases. From germline, CDR1 is LNHNV and CDR2 YYDKDF (reference sequence). The CDR3 covers 14 residues. Trimming removed 2 bases from V and 4 bases from J, with 9 bases in between. The CDR3 is CATSRQGSGNTIYF. DNA for the CDR3: TGTGCCACCAGCAGACAGGGCAGCGGAAACACCATATATTTT.

The rearrangement links TRBV6-5 to TRBJ2-2, with unresolved D. The CDR3 contains 14 residues. Germline V gives CDR1 MNHEY, CDR2 SVGAGI. V was clipped by 5 bases and J by 6 bases, with 13 bases between them. The CDR3 DNA reads TGTGCCAGCAGTCGGAGCATCCAGTCCGGGGAGCTGTTTTTT. Protein product: CASSRSIQSGELFF.

The rearrangement links TRBV7-8 to TRBJ1-1, with 7 bases lining up with TRBD1. The CDR3 has 15 amino acids. The germline V gene encodes CDR1 SGHVS and CDR2 FQNEAQ. With V trimmed by 4 bases and J by 1 base, 6 bases remained unmatched. The CDR3 is CASSSLPGGNTEAFF. In DNA, the CDR3 is TGTGCCAGCAGCTCCTTACCAGGGGGGAACACTGAAGCTTTCTTT.

V usage is TRBV6-1 and J usage is TRBJ1-3; D gene uncertain. Trimming removed 6 bases from V and 0 bases from J, with 12 bases in between. CDR3 length: 15 amino acids. Germline V gene sequence: CDR1 MNHNS, CDR2 SASEGT. In nucleotides, the CDR3 is TGTGCCAGCAGCAGAGCACGGAGCTCTGGAAACACCATATATTTT. It codes for CASSRARSSGNTIYF.

J is TRBJ2-5 and V is TRBV5-4; TRBD2 matches 13 bases. This CDR3 is 18 amino acids long. V lost 1 base, J lost 0 bases, and 6 bases stayed unmatched. CDR1 and CDR2 from the germline V gene are SGHNT and YYREEE (reference sequence). The CDR3 reads CASSLPGLAGNHQETQYF. The CDR3 DNA is TGTGCCAGCAGCTTGCCGGGACTAGCGGGAAACCACCAAGAGACCCAGTACTTC. Based on the CDR3 plus reference TRBV5-4 and TRBJ2-5, the full variable domain is ETGVTQSPTHLIKTRGQQVTLRCSSQSGHNTVSWYQQALGQGPQFIFQYYREEENGRGNFPPRFSGLQFPNYSSELNVNALELDDSALYLCASSLPGLAGNHQETQYFGPGTRLLVL.

This clone was picked up a small number of times. The chain joins TRBV19 to TRBJ1-2, with 8 bases fitting TRBD1. The CDR3 runs 14 residues. Germline assignment: CDR1 LNHDA and CDR2 SQIVND (reference sequence). The J segment lost 2 bases and the V segment lost 7 bases, leaving 6 bases of the junction unmatched. The CDR3 region is CASNSDRANYGYTF. CDR3 DNA sequence: TGTGCCAGTAACTCGGACAGGGCCAACTATGGCTACACCTTC.

A few counts support this clone. Mismatch with germline at one junction end may stem from a read error. The rearrangement uses TRBV7-7 and TRBJ2-1; 10 bases are shared with TRBD2. The CDR3 length is 16 residues. Germline CDR1 is SSHAT and CDR2 is FNYEAQ (reference sequence). The CDR3 nucleotides read TGTGCTAGCAGCTCCGGACCTAGCGGGGGTTACAATGAGCAGTTCTTC. Translated: CASSSGPSGGYNEQFF.